The 19 T cell receptor beta chains below come from one sample, sequenced in a study of cytomegalovirus exposure and HLA in healthy donors. PCR employed 60 Vbeta and 13 Jbeta primers. Only in-frame clones appear in the TCRdb table, and some are missing; sequencing was by immunoSEQ multiplex PCR. The data hold 200,000 to 250,000 clones, with 65% to 75% observed a single time. The sample was PBMCs. The receptors shown here come from a woman under 40 in good health and CMV-seronegative.

Remarks on this clone: The sample carries other DNA sequences with the same CDR3. The V call is TRBV19, the J call TRBJ2-7; the D gene is possibly TRBD1 (6 bases). V shed 3 bases and J shed 0 bases, with 9 bases lying between them. This CDR3 is built from 14 residues. Germline V CDR1 and CDR2: LNHDA, SQIVND (reference sequence). The CDR3 DNA follows: TGTGCCAGTAGTATTAGGGACACCTCCTACGAGCAGTACTTC. This translates into CASSIRDTSYEQYF. Together with reference TRBV19 and TRBJ2-7, the CDR3 gives the full variable domain: DGGITQSPKYLFRKEGQNVTLSCEQNLNHDAMYWYRQDPGQGLRLIYYSQIVNDFQKGDIAEGYSVSREKKESFPLTVTSAQKNPTAFYLCASSIRDTSYEQYFGPGTRLTVT.

The CDR3 is CASSFVVAGGLSSYNEQFF. The CDR3 DNA reads as TGTGCCAGCAGCTTTGTAGTAGCGGGGGGCCTGAGCTCCTACAATGAGCAGTTCTTC. The chain couples TRBV7-9 to TRBJ2-1, with 10 nucleotides matching TRBD2. The J segment lost 0 bases and the V segment lost 3 bases, leaving 11 bases of the junction unmatched. The CDR3 is made up of 19 amino acids. The germline CDR1 and CDR2 sequences are SEHNR and FQNEAQ (reference sequence).

This chain links TRBV5-1 with TRBJ2-1, with D possibly being TRBD2 (5 bases). The CDR3 consists of 14 residues. The germline V gene encodes CDR1 SGHRS and CDR2 YFSETQ. V lost 4 bases to trimming and J lost 9 bases, with 17 bases between them. CDR3 amino acids: CASSLRAEGGEQFF. For the CDR3, the DNA is TGCGCCAGCAGCCTCCGGGCTGAGGGCGGTGAGCAGTTCTTC. Using reference TRBV5-1 and TRBJ2-1 for the parts outside the CDR3, the full variable domain is KAGVTQTPRYLIKTRGQQVTLSCSPISGHRSVSWYQQTPGQGLQFLFEYFSETQRNKGNFPGRFSGRQFSNSRSEMNVSTLELGDSALYLCASSLRAEGGEQFFGPGTRLTVL.

The J gene is TRBJ2-7, the V gene TRBV5-6; weak D call: TRBD1 (5 bases). Per the germline V gene, CDR1 is SGHDT and CDR2 is YYEEEE. V was pared by 4 bases and J by 1 base, with 12 bases between. CDR3 size: 14 residues. DNA of the CDR3: TGTGCCAGCAGCGCAGGGCCCACGTCCTACGAGCAGTACTTC. It specifies CASSAGPTSYEQYF.

This chain connects TRBV25-1 to TRBJ2-7; TRBD1 aligns across 7 bases. The CDR3 covers 14 residues. With V trimmed by 4 bases and J by 2 bases, 5 bases remained unmatched. CDR1 is MGHDK and CDR2 is SYGVNS in the germline V gene. The chain's CDR3 is CASSVDREPYEQYF. The CDR3 bases are TGTGCCAGCAGTGTAGACAGGGAGCCCTACGAGCAGTACTTC.

The chain is built from TRBV9 and TRBJ2-3; 13 bases line up with TRBD2. Germline V CDR1 and CDR2: SGDLS, YYNGEE. The trim removed 3 bases at V and 3 bases at J, leaving 1 base unmatched. There are 15 residues in the CDR3. CDR3 residues: CASSETSGRTDTQYF. As DNA, the CDR3 is TGTGCCAGCAGCGAGACTAGCGGGAGGACAGATACGCAGTATTTT.

In this sample, this clone is medium-sized. V and J are TRBV4-2 and TRBJ2-3; 10 bases line up with TRBD2. Trimming removed 0 bases from V and 4 bases from J; junction bases left unmatched: 4. CDR3 length: 16 residues. Germline values: CDR1 LGHNA, CDR2 YNFKEQ. The chain's CDR3 is CASSQDQRGGADTQYF. CDR3 bases: TGTGCCAGCAGCCAAGACCAGCGGGGGGGCGCAGATACGCAGTATTTT.

This clone showed up just a few times. The V and J genes are TRBV4-1 and TRBJ2-7; D unclear. This CDR3 region has 14 residues. Trimming removed 0 bases from V and 4 bases from J, with 10 bases in between. Germline V CDR1 and CDR2: MGHRA, YSYEKL. The CDR3 spells CASSQDDSDYEQYF. CDR3 bases: TGCGCCAGCAGCCAAGATGACTCTGATTACGAGCAGTACTTC.

The V and J genes are TRBV6-1 and TRBJ2-7; 8 bases match TRBD1. J gave up 1 base and V 5 bases, and 7 bases lay outside the gene matches. Germline loops: CDR1 MNHNS, CDR2 SASEGT. The CDR3 length is 15 residues. CDR3 DNA sequence: TGTGCCAGCAGTCAGGCAGGGGGCCTATCCTACGAGCAGTACTTC. This translates into CASSQAGGLSYEQYF.

This clone appeared a single time. The gene calls are TRBV20-1 and TRBJ2-1; D might be TRBD2 (6 bases). The germline V gene encodes CDR1 DFQATT and CDR2 SNEGSKA (reference sequence). The CDR3 is 11 residues long. Trimming left V 3 bases short and J 15 bases short, with 15 bases between. Here the CDR3 reads CSASQGGDPFF. The CDR3 region has the DNA TGCAGTGCTAGCCAAGGAGGGGATCCGTTCTTC.

The chain is built from TRBV7-9 and TRBJ1-2; D call uncertain. CDR1 is SEHNR and CDR2 is FQNEAQ in the germline V gene (reference sequence). V was pared by 5 bases and J by 8 bases, with 15 bases between. The CDR3 is 13 residues long. The CDR3 DNA reads as TGTGCCAGCAGCCCCGACGGAGGCAGGGGCTACACCTTC. It translates to CASSPDGGRGYTF.

The rearrangement joins TRBV27 to TRBJ2-1; D is perhaps TRBD2 (6 bases). Germline V gene lookup returns CDR1 MNHEY and CDR2 SMNVEV (reference sequence). The CDR3 loop spans 14 amino acids. Trimming cost V 0 bases and J 9 bases, with 12 bases left between them. CDR3 sequence (DNA): TGTGCCAGCAGTTTATCGGACTATGGACTTGAGCAGTTCTTC. It codes for CASSLSDYGLEQFF.

The V and J genes are TRBV18 and TRBJ1-4; 9 positions match TRBD1. Germline loops: CDR1 KGHSH, CDR2 LQKENI. Trimming at V came to 4 bases and at J to 5 bases, leaving 2 bases not matched to a gene. The CDR3 covers 14 residues. CDR3 nucleotide sequence: TGTGCCAGCTCACACAGGGGGCCCAATGAAAAACTGTTTTTT. It yields the protein CASSHRGPNEKLFF.

Comment on this clone: A junction boundary mismatches the germline segment, possibly from a read error. The chain recombines TRBV29-1 with TRBJ1-2; maybe TRBD1 (5 bases). The germline V gene has CDR1 SQVTM and CDR2 ANQGSEA. This CDR3 is built from 13 residues. The CDR3 DNA reads as TGCAGCGTTGAAGAATACGGAGTTTGGGGCTACTTCTTC. Translating it yields CSVEEYGVWGYFF.

Points on this clone: One end of the junction is discordant with germline, which a read error may explain. The chain recombines TRBV4-1 with TRBJ1-2; 9 positions agree with TRBD1. This CDR3 is built from 16 residues. Germline V lookup: CDR1 MGHRA, CDR2 YSYEKL. CDR3 in DNA: TGCGACAGCAGCCAAGATCCAGGGACAGGGTACTATGGCTACACCTTC. Translating gives CDSSQDPGTGYYGYTF.

This clone was seen only once. V usage is TRBV9 and J usage is TRBJ1-5; D call uncertain. Germline values: CDR1 SGDLS, CDR2 YYNGEE. The CDR3 has 15 amino acids. Trimming left V 0 bases short and J 0 bases short, with 7 bases between. CDR3 in amino acids: CASSVEADSNQPQHF. As DNA, the CDR3 is TGTGCCAGCAGCGTAGAGGCGGATAGCAATCAGCCCCAGCATTTT.

This clone was detected a few times. This chain joins TRBV6-5 and TRBJ1-1; D may be TRBD1 (6 bases). This CDR3 contains 13 residues. CDR1 and CDR2 (germline): MNHEY, SVGAGI. The V end lost 5 bases, the J end lost 3 bases, and 10 bases lay between the germline ends. The CDR3 protein is CASSHRAHTEAFF. The CDR3 bases are TGTGCCAGCAGTCACAGGGCCCACACTGAAGCTTTCTTT.

For the CDR3, the DNA is TGTGCCAGCAGCGTAGAGGCACAGGTGGGTGAAAAACTGTTTTTT. It specifies CASSVEAQVGEKLFF. The V gene is TRBV9, the J gene TRBJ1-4; a weak D match, TRBD1 (5 bases). Trimming took 0 bases from V and 7 from J, leaving 13 bases between them. The CDR3 has 15 amino acids. The germline CDR1 and CDR2 sequences are SGDLS and YYNGEE.

CDR3 in DNA: TGTGCCAGTACCCCCAGGGCGGATCTCTATGGCTACACCTTC. It translates to CASTPRADLYGYTF. This sequence joins TRBV19 and TRBJ1-2; D may be TRBD1 (5 bases). Trimming removed 7 bases at V and 4 bases at J, with 16 bases between. This CDR3 is built from 14 residues. The germline V gene has CDR1 LNHDA and CDR2 SQIVND (reference sequence).